The 28 T cell receptor beta chains listed next were all sequenced from one sample in a study of siplizumab effects on memory and regulatory T cells. Method: immunoSEQ multiplex PCR; TCRdb's copy keeps in-frame clones and lacks some. This table has more than 75,000 clones, roughly 93% appearing once. Input material: CD8+ T cells sorted from blood. The receptors were sampled from a human donor in good health.

The CDR3 sequence: CASSATGSRGEKLFF. For the CDR3, the DNA is TGTGCCAGCAGTGCAACAGGGAGTCGGGGCGAAAAACTGTTTTTT. The chain recombines TRBV6-5 with TRBJ1-4; tentatively, D is TRBD1 (6 bases). Germline lookup yields CDR1 MNHEY and CDR2 SVGAGI. This CDR3 is built from 15 residues. The V end lost 5 bases, the J end lost 8 bases, and 18 bases lay between the germline ends.

The chain joins TRBV4-1 to TRBJ2-1; D remains unclear. CDR1 is MGHRA and CDR2 is YSYEKL in the germline V gene. This CDR3 has 17 amino acids. Trimming removed 4 bases from V and 2 bases from J, with 18 bases in between. DNA of the CDR3: TGCGCCAGCAGCCCTAACGACATTTGGTCGACCTACAATGAGCAGTTCTTC. Encoded protein: CASSPNDIWSTYNEQFF.

The chain carries TRBV4-3 and TRBJ2-3; weak D call: TRBD2 (6 bases). CDR1 is LGHNA, CDR2 YSLEER, per germline. With 1 base removed from V and 12 bases from J, the gap between germline ends came to 17 bases. This CDR3 contains 14 residues. The chain's CDR3 is CASSQVSGEKLQYF. Here the CDR3 DNA reads TGCGCCAGCAGCCAAGTCTCGGGAGAGAAACTTCAGTATTTT.

The V gene is TRBV27, the J gene TRBJ2-7; D might be TRBD2 (7 bases). Germline V CDR1 and CDR2: MNHEY, SMNVEV (reference sequence). With 3 bases removed from V and 2 bases from J, the gap between germline ends came to 11 bases. This CDR3 comprises 14 residues. The CDR3 DNA sequence: TGTGCCAGCAGTTTGGGGGGGGCCGCCTACGAGCAGTACTTC. Protein: CASSLGGAAYEQYF.

The J gene is TRBJ2-1, the V gene TRBV2; no clear D gene. Trimming removed 5 bases from V and 8 bases from J, with 10 bases in between. Germline CDR1 reads SNHLY; CDR2 reads FYNNEI. This CDR3 is built from 12 residues. The CDR3 coding sequence is TGTGCCAGCAGTTGGGATACCGATGAGCAGTTCTTC. Amino acids: CASSWDTDEQFF.

This clone was seen just once. The chain couples TRBV9 to TRBJ1-2, with a possible D match to TRBD1 (6 bases). With 4 bases removed from V and 1 base from J, the gap between germline ends came to 17 bases. Germline V lookup: CDR1 SGDLS, CDR2 YYNGEE. This CDR3 has 16 residues. The CDR3 is CASSSSGTNSNYGYTF. The DNA for the CDR3 is TGTGCCAGCAGCTCCTCCGGGACAAACAGTAACTATGGCTACACCTTC. Supplemented by reference TRBV9 and TRBJ1-2, the full variable domain reads DSGVTQTPKHLITATGQRVTLRCSPRSGDLSVYWYQQSLDQGLQFLIQYYNGEERAKGNILERFSAQQFPDLHSELNLSSLELGDSALYFCASSSSGTNSNYGYTFGSGTRLTVV.

The rearrangement links TRBV27 to TRBJ1-4; TRBD1 is a possible D gene (6 bases). Germline V lookup: CDR1 MNHEY, CDR2 SMNVEV (reference sequence). V was pared by 7 bases and J by 7 bases, with 16 bases between. The CDR3 has 14 residues. CDR3 nucleotide sequence: TGTGCCAGCAAAGTAAGGGGGTTAACTGAAAAACTGTTTTTT. It encodes CASKVRGLTEKLFF.

CDR3 loop: CASSESTSGNTDTQYF. CDR3 bases: TGTGCCAGCAGTGAATCGACTAGCGGCAACACAGATACGCAGTATTTT. The V and J genes are TRBV6-1 and TRBJ2-3, with 9 bases aligning to TRBD2. V dropped 2 bases and J dropped 2; count of bases not matched to a gene: 5. This CDR3 region has 16 residues. Germline assignment: CDR1 MNHNS and CDR2 SASEGT.

This sequence joins TRBV4-1 and TRBJ2-7, with 11 bases fitting TRBD2. J was trimmed by 3 bases and V by 0 bases; bases with no gene match: 4. Germline V gene lookup returns CDR1 MGHRA and CDR2 YSYEKL. This CDR3 spans 16 amino acids. CDR3 region: CASSQEHGTSGYEQYF. The CDR3 DNA sequence: TGCGCCAGCAGCCAAGAGCATGGGACTAGCGGCTACGAGCAGTACTTC.

The chain has TRBV14 and TRBJ2-1; no clear D. The CDR3 totals 14 residues. CDR1 SGHDN and CDR2 FVKESK come from the germline V gene. The V and J ends lost 1 base and 8 bases respectively, with 12 bases between them. The CDR3 DNA is TGTGCCAGCAGCCAAGTAAGTGGGGTGGATGAGCAGTTCTTC. It specifies CASSQVSGVDEQFF.

The rearrangement uses TRBV4-2 and TRBJ2-7, with TRBD2 matching 10 bases. CDR1 is LGHNA and CDR2 is YNFKEQ in the germline V gene. The CDR3 has 17 residues. V lost 0 bases, J lost 6 bases, and 11 bases stayed unmatched. The CDR3 DNA is TGTGCCAGCAGCCAAGATAAACTAGCGGGATCCAACCCCGAGCAGTACTTC. Encoded protein: CASSQDKLAGSNPEQYF.

The CDR3 nucleotides are TGTGCCACCTCGACAGGCGCGTCGCACGAGCAGTACTTC. Protein: CATSTGASHEQYF. The genes are TRBV27 and TRBJ2-7; tentatively, D is TRBD1 (6 bases). The CDR3 sequence is 13 residues long. CDR1 and CDR2 from the germline V gene are MNHEY and SMNVEV (reference sequence). Trimming stripped 10 bases from V and 5 bases from J, with 18 bases between.

CDR3 nucleotide sequence: TGTGCCAGCAGCCCAAGCCGGCTATCTGGAAACACCATATATTTT. Translation gives CASSPSRLSGNTIYF. The V call is TRBV11-2, the J call TRBJ1-3, with no clear D. This CDR3 spans 15 amino acids. Trimming cost V 5 bases and J 1 base, with 12 bases left between them. Germline V gene sequence: CDR1 SGHAT, CDR2 FQNNGV.

The chain couples TRBV4-1 to TRBJ2-3; D uncertain. The CDR3 runs 13 residues. Germline V gene data show CDR1 as MGHRA and CDR2 as YSYEKL. With 0 bases removed from V and 4 bases from J, the gap between germline ends came to 5 bases. This CDR3 reads CASSQDGPDTQYF. CDR3 DNA: TGCGCCAGCAGCCAAGATGGCCCAGATACGCAGTATTTT.

Only one count was recorded for this clone. The chain couples TRBV19 to TRBJ1-1, with D possibly being TRBD1 (5 bases). The CDR3 is made up of 14 amino acids. Germline lookup yields CDR1 LNHDA and CDR2 SQIVND (reference sequence). V lost 3 bases and J 4 bases, leaving 12 bases between the germline ends. The CDR3 protein is CASSISGGSTEAFF. DNA of the CDR3: TGTGCCAGTAGTATTTCCGGGGGGAGCACTGAAGCTTTCTTT. The full variable domain, in which reference TRBV19 and TRBJ1-1 provide the parts outside the CDR3, is DGGITQSPKYLFRKEGQNVTLSCEQNLNHDAMYWYRQDPGQGLRLIYYSQIVNDFQKGDIAEGYSVSREKKESFPLTVTSAQKNPTAFYLCASSISGGSTEAFFGQGTRLTVV.

The rearrangement links TRBV4-1 to TRBJ2-7; TRBD1 matches at 9 bases. The ends lost 0 bases at V and 2 bases at J; junction bases unmatched: 2. The CDR3 contains 15 residues. Germline V lookup: CDR1 MGHRA, CDR2 YSYEKL. DNA for the CDR3: TGCGCCAGCAGCCAAGAACAGGGGGCCCCCTACGAGCAGTACTTC. Residues: CASSQEQGAPYEQYF.

The CDR3, as DNA: TGTGCCAGTAGGCCACAGGGGGCGAACACTGAAGCTTTCTTT. It encodes CASRPQGANTEAFF. The chain couples TRBV19 to TRBJ1-1; 9 nucleotides line up with TRBD1. The ends lost 6 bases at V and 1 base at J; junction bases unmatched: 3. The CDR3 loop spans 14 amino acids. Germline V gene sequence: CDR1 LNHDA, CDR2 SQIVND (reference sequence).

The chain carries TRBV5-6 and TRBJ1-5; 9 positions match TRBD1. Germline trimming cut 0 bases from V and 6 bases from J; bases unmatched to any gene: 1. CDR3 length: 14 residues. Germline-derived CDR1 and CDR2 are SGHDT and YYEEEE. This chain's CDR3 is CASSLGTGVQPQHF. As DNA, the CDR3 is TGTGCCAGCAGCTTGGGGACAGGGGTTCAGCCCCAGCATTTT.

The J gene is TRBJ2-3, the V gene TRBV7-8; D is tentatively TRBD1 or TRBD2 (6 bases each). The CDR3 is made up of 19 amino acids. V lost 2 bases, J lost 3 bases, and 24 bases lay in between. Germline values: CDR1 SGHVS, CDR2 FQNEAQ. CDR3 protein: CASSLILTGALVGTDTQYF. CDR3 DNA sequence: TGTGCCAGCAGCTTAATTTTGACGGGGGCGTTAGTAGGGACAGATACGCAGTATTTT. The variable domain in full, with the rest retrieved from reference TRBV7-8 and TRBJ2-3, is GAGVSQSPRYKVAKRGQDVALRCDPISGHVSLFWYQQALGQGPEFLTYFQNEAQLDKSGLPSDRFFAERPEGSVSTLKIQRTQQEDSAVYLCASSLILTGALVGTDTQYFGPGTRLTVL.

The chain joins TRBV27 to TRBJ2-7; D gene ambiguous. V was pared by 6 bases and J by 1 base, with 10 bases between. The CDR3 covers 13 residues. The germline V gene has CDR1 MNHEY and CDR2 SMNVEV (reference sequence). This CDR3 is CASSHGPSYEQYF. The CDR3 DNA reads TGTGCCAGCAGCCACGGGCCATCCTACGAGCAGTACTTC.

The CDR3 is CASSAELAGDTETQYF. CDR3 sequence (DNA): TGTGCCAGCAGCGCCGAACTAGCGGGGGATACAGAGACCCAGTACTTC. V usage is TRBV9 and J usage is TRBJ2-5, with TRBD2 matching over 11 bases. The CDR3 is 16 amino acids. Germline trimming cut 3 bases from V and 4 bases from J; bases unmatched to any gene: 8. Germline V gene sequence: CDR1 SGDLS, CDR2 YYNGEE. Combining the CDR3 with reference TRBV9 and TRBJ2-5 gives the whole variable domain DSGVTQTPKHLITATGQRVTLRCSPRSGDLSVYWYQQSLDQGLQFLIQYYNGEERAKGNILERFSAQQFPDLHSELNLSSLELGDSALYFCASSAELAGDTETQYFGPGTRLLVL.

The chain recombines TRBV7-8 with TRBJ1-1; possible D gene TRBD1, 5 bases. V gave up 1 base and J gave up 1 base, with 10 bases separating them. Germline V gives CDR1 SGHVS, CDR2 FQNEAQ. The CDR3 spans 15 residues. DNA of the CDR3: TGTGCCAGCAGCTTAGTAGCAGGGTGGAACACTGAAGCTTTCTTT. Translation: CASSLVAGWNTEAFF.

The V call is TRBV7-3, the J call TRBJ1-2; tentatively, D is TRBD1 (5 bases). The CDR3 is made up of 16 amino acids. V was shortened by 5 bases and J by 0 bases, with 16 bases between the two germline ends. The V gene's germline CDR1 is SGHTA and CDR2 FQGTGA. The CDR3 nucleotides read TGTGCCAGCAGCGTAGGGACCCAGACCCCTAACTATGGCTACACCTTC. Translated, it gives CASSVGTQTPNYGYTF.

The chain is built from TRBV15 and TRBJ2-1; TRBD2 aligns across 8 bases. Germline V gene sequence: CDR1 LNHNV, CDR2 YYDKDF (reference sequence). This CDR3 has 16 residues. V was pared by 0 bases and J by 4 bases, with 5 bases of the junction left unmatched. The chain's CDR3 is CATSREVAGTYNEQFF. Written as DNA, the CDR3 is TGTGCCACCAGCAGAGAAGTAGCGGGGACGTACAATGAGCAGTTCTTC.

About this clone: The germline gene is not matched at one end of the junction; a read error may be the cause. The chain has TRBV5-1 and TRBJ1-1; perhaps TRBD1 as D (6 bases). The CDR3 is 15 residues long. Germline V gene lookup returns CDR1 SGHRS and CDR2 YFSETQ. The CDR3 loop is CVSSESQGGNTEAFF. In nucleotides, the CDR3 is TGCGTCAGCTCCGAGTCACAGGGCGGGAACACTGAAGCTTTCTTT.

V gene TRBV7-8 combines with J gene TRBJ2-7, with 10 bases lining up with TRBD2. With 1 base clipped from V and 1 base from J, the junction kept 13 bases outside the gene matches. CDR1 SGHVS and CDR2 FQNEAQ come from the germline V gene. This CDR3 is built from 19 residues. The CDR3 DNA reads TGTGCCAGCAGCTTAGTGGGGGTTTGGACTAGCGGACTTTCCTACGAGCAGTACTTC. Residues: CASSLVGVWTSGLSYEQYF. Combining the CDR3 with reference TRBV7-8 and TRBJ2-7 gives the whole variable domain GAGVSQSPRYKVAKRGQDVALRCDPISGHVSLFWYQQALGQGPEFLTYFQNEAQLDKSGLPSDRFFAERPEGSVSTLKIQRTQQEDSAVYLCASSLVGVWTSGLSYEQYFGPGTRLTVT.

The DNA of the CDR3 is TGTGCCAGCAGTTACGGGGGCGGCTACACCTTC. Encoded protein: CASSYGGGYTF. The chain couples TRBV6-1 to TRBJ1-2; the D gene is possibly TRBD1 (6 bases). There are 11 residues in the CDR3. The V end lost 5 bases, the J end lost 8 bases, and 9 bases lay between the germline ends. CDR1 is MNHNS and CDR2 is SASEGT in the germline V gene.

This sequence joins TRBV27 and TRBJ2-1; TRBD2 matches at 10 bases. Germline V gives CDR1 MNHEY, CDR2 SMNVEV (reference sequence). CDR3 length: 15 amino acids. With 0 bases clipped from V and 7 bases from J, the junction kept 3 bases outside the gene matches. The CDR3: CASSLSSGRFNEQFF. CDR3 nucleotide sequence: TGTGCCAGCAGTTTATCTAGCGGGAGGTTTAATGAGCAGTTCTTC.